This passage covers 17 T cell receptor beta chains from one sample sequenced in a study of blood T cell repertoires in COVID-19. Using immunoSEQ multiplex PCR, the repertoire was profiled, and TCRdb retains in-frame clones only, with some absent. Of 180,000 or so clones detected, 65% to 90% appear once; the ten largest clones hold roughly 15%. Material for sequencing was PBMCs or T cells enriched from blood (not recorded which). These TCRs come from a man aged 50-59 years who had recovered from COVID-19.

This clone was counted once. The gene calls are TRBV19 and TRBJ2-3; tentatively, D is TRBD1 (6 bases). V was trimmed by 3 bases and J by 3 bases, leaving 10 bases between them. Per germline, CDR1 LNHDA and CDR2 SQIVND (reference sequence). The CDR3 contains 14 residues. CDR3 amino acids: CASSMAGVTDTQYF. In nucleotides, the CDR3 is TGTGCCAGTAGTATGGCAGGGGTTACAGATACGCAGTATTTT.

This chain uses TRBV19 with TRBJ1-1; no firm D call. This CDR3 spans 16 amino acids. V was trimmed by 9 bases and J by 3 bases, leaving 23 bases between them. CDR1 is LNHDA and CDR2 is SQIVND in the germline V gene (reference sequence). In nucleotides, the CDR3 is TGTGCCAGCAAGACTAATCCGGGGTCTACCGACACTGAAGCTTTCTTT. Translating it yields CASKTNPGSTDTEAFF.

This clone was recorded once. This sample includes further DNA sequences coding for the same CDR3. This chain connects TRBV5-4 to TRBJ1-1, with a tentative D call TRBD1 (5 bases). Trimming removed 0 bases at V and 0 bases at J, with 9 bases between. This CDR3 has 15 amino acids. The V gene's germline CDR1 is SGHNT and CDR2 YYREEE (reference sequence). The CDR3 region has the DNA TGTGCCAGCAGCTTGGCTGGGGCCATGAACACTGAAGCTTTCTTT. This translates into CASSLAGAMNTEAFF.

The CDR3 reads CSVTRDSYEQYF. In DNA form, the CDR3 reads TGCAGCGTTACCCGGGACAGCTACGAGCAGTACTTC. The gene calls are TRBV29-1 and TRBJ2-7; 7 nucleotides agree with TRBD1. Looked up from germline, CDR1 is SQVTM and CDR2 is ANQGSEA. Trimming at V came to 5 bases and at J to 3 bases, leaving 4 bases not matched to a gene. This CDR3 spans 12 amino acids.

This clone appeared once. Written as DNA, the CDR3 is TGCGCCAGCAGGATGGGGGGGGCCCCCACCGGGGAGCTGTTTTTT. It is translated as CASRMGGAPTGELFF. This sequence joins TRBV5-1 and TRBJ2-2; maybe TRBD2 (7 bases). From germline, CDR1 is SGHRS and CDR2 YFSETQ. The CDR3 runs 15 residues. Trimming removed 5 bases from V and 4 bases from J, with 15 bases in between.

This clone was seen only a few times. The V gene is TRBV27, the J gene TRBJ1-5; D is unresolved. This CDR3 region has 16 residues. V lost 4 bases to trimming and J lost 3 bases, with 16 bases between them. The germline gives CDR1 MNHEY, CDR2 SMNVEV (reference sequence). CDR3 DNA: TGTGCCAGCAGTTCTAGCTCTGGCCAAGCCAATCAGCCCCAGCATTTT. Translated, it gives CASSSSSGQANQPQHF.

The chain has TRBV6-5 and TRBJ1-4; 7 nucleotides line up with TRBD1. There are 14 residues in the CDR3. Germline loops: CDR1 MNHEY, CDR2 SVGAGI. The V segment lost 6 bases and the J segment 12 bases; nucleotides outside the gene matches: 13. Written as DNA, the CDR3 is TGTGCCAGCAGACGGACAGGCGTTTTGGGGGAACTGTTTTTT. Its translation is CASRRTGVLGELFF.

The J gene is TRBJ2-1, the V gene TRBV3-1 (or the pseudogene TRBV3-2), with TRBD2 matching over 10 bases. V shed 0 bases and J 15 bases; nucleotides not matched to a gene: 11. Germline loops: CDR1 LGHDT, CDR2 YNNKEL (reference sequence). This CDR3 is 15 amino acids long. The CDR3 loop reads CASSQEWLAGALMFF. CDR3 DNA: TGTGCCAGCAGCCAAGAATGGCTAGCGGGGGCCCTCATGTTCTTC.

This clone was seen only once. This chain joins TRBV7-9 and TRBJ2-3, with D perhaps TRBD1 (5 bases). Germline V gene lookup returns CDR1 SEHNR and CDR2 FQNEAQ (reference sequence). The CDR3 spans 16 residues. With 1 base removed from V and 4 bases from J, the gap between germline ends came to 15 bases. CDR3 coding DNA: TGTGCCAGCAGCTTAGGGGGCAGGGTAAGCGCAGATACGCAGTATTTT. It is translated as CASSLGGRVSADTQYF. Combining the CDR3 with reference TRBV7-9 and TRBJ2-3 gives the whole variable domain DTGVSQNPRHKITKRGQNVTFRCDPISEHNRLYWYRQTLGQGPEFLTYFQNEAQLEKSRLLSDRFSAERPKGSFSTLEIQRTEQGDSAMYLCASSLGGRVSADTQYFGPGTRLTVL.

This clone was seen a single time. The CDR3 DNA sequence: TGTGCCAGCAGCCCCGACAGGGGGAATGAGCAGTTCTTC. As protein: CASSPDRGNEQFF. V usage is TRBV9 and J usage is TRBJ2-1; 9 nucleotides match TRBD1. The CDR3 extends over 13 amino acids. Per germline, CDR1 SGDLS and CDR2 YYNGEE. V lost 4 bases and J lost 7; bases outside the gene matches: 3.

This clone was seen only once. V and J are TRBV30 and TRBJ2-1; TRBD1 might be the D (6 bases). This CDR3 contains 13 residues. Trimming removed 3 bases from V and 9 bases from J, with 15 bases in between. Germline V gene data show CDR1 as GTSNPN and CDR2 as SVGIG (reference sequence). The CDR3 sequence is CAWRRRGSIEQFF. CDR3 sequence (DNA): TGTGCCTGGAGGCGCAGGGGAAGTATTGAGCAGTTCTTC.

The chain recombines TRBV12-3 or TRBV12-4 with TRBJ1-1; D is ambiguous. V gave up 2 bases and J gave up 8 bases, with 9 bases separating them. This CDR3 spans 12 amino acids. For the CDR3, the DNA is TGTGCCAGCAGTTTATTGGGCCTAGAAGCTTTCTTT. Translated, it gives CASSLLGLEAFF.

The chain couples TRBV7-3 to TRBJ1-1; D unclear. CDR1 SGHTA and CDR2 FQGTGA come from the germline V gene. The germline V and J ends were trimmed by 6 bases and 0 bases, with 8 bases remaining between them. The CDR3 consists of 13 residues. The chain's CDR3 is CASRDNVNTEAFF. In nucleotides, the CDR3 is TGTGCCAGCAGAGACAACGTGAACACTGAAGCTTTCTTT.

This chain connects TRBV19 to TRBJ1-4, with 9 positions matching TRBD1. Trimming cost V 6 bases and J 2 bases; bases outside gene matches: 10. CDR3 length: 17 amino acids. Per the germline V gene, CDR1 is LNHDA and CDR2 is SQIVND (reference sequence). DNA of the CDR3: TGTGCCAGTAGCCTTAGGGACAGGGAGTGGACTAATGAAAAACTGTTTTTT. This gives the protein CASSLRDREWTNEKLFF.

The chain joins TRBV4-1 to TRBJ2-1; D is possibly TRBD1 (5 bases). Germline values: CDR1 MGHRA, CDR2 YSYEKL. V was clipped by 0 bases and J by 0 bases, with 12 bases between them. CDR3 length equals 17 residues. CDR3 loop: CASSQDPTGSSYNEQFF. The CDR3 region has the DNA TGCGCCAGCAGCCAAGATCCCACAGGCAGCTCCTACAATGAGCAGTTCTTC.

This clone was counted once. V gene TRBV5-1 combines with J gene TRBJ1-1; TRBD1 matches at 9 bases. The germline CDR1 and CDR2 sequences are SGHRS and YFSETQ. The CDR3 contains 16 residues. The V segment lost 0 bases and the J segment 6 bases; nucleotides outside the gene matches: 9. The CDR3 DNA sequence: TGCGCCAGCAGCTTGGCCAATTTACAGGGGGCTTCTGAAGCTTTCTTT. Protein sequence: CASSLANLQGASEAFF.

The CDR3 protein is CASSYNLAGGPGDTQYF. The CDR3 nucleotides read TGTGCCAGCAGCTACAACCTAGCGGGGGGGCCGGGAGATACGCAGTATTTT. The chain couples TRBV5-5 to TRBJ2-3; 12 nucleotides line up with TRBD2. Trimming took 3 bases from V and 5 from J; bases not matched to a gene: 10. In germline, CDR1 is SGHKS, CDR2 YYEKEE (reference sequence). The CDR3 sequence is 17 residues long.